What follows describes a single TCR beta chain. The target antigen is unknown. Trimming stripped 4 bases from V and 2 bases from J, with 12 bases between. CDR3 length: 14 residues. Germline lookup yields CDR1 MDHEN and CDR2 SYDVKM. This sample was taken from a study of cytomegalovirus exposure and HLA in healthy donors. About the research overall: The study's early data release held roughly 91 million unique TCRs from HLA-typed donors.

Points from the study as a whole: Presence/absence analyses took donor sequencing depth as roughly uniform. What a later analysis showed was that several of the most significant clusters appeared linked to common viral pathogens. Beyond CMV serostatus, there was no information to go on about immune exposure.

PCR involved 60 Vbeta and 13 Jbeta primers. Here immunoSEQ multiplex PCR was the method, and the copy in TCRdb shows in-frame clones only, minus some. The sample lists approximately 150,000 clones; over 80% were seen once. Sequencing was done on a sample of PBMCs. This chain connects TRBV28 to TRBJ2-7, with D possibly being TRBD1 (7 bases). This receptor was identified in a man aged 45-65 years in good health and CMV-seropositive. CDR3 nucleotides: TGTGCCAGCAGTTCCGCAGGGGGGACCTACGAGCAGTACTTC. This codes for CASSSAGGTYEQYF.